This entry concerns a single TCR beta chain. This entry is derived from a study of shared clonotypes between healthy human individuals. Study-wide context: Three plates each covered CD4 naive and memory; CD8 naive two, CD8 memory one.

TCRdb's table, derived via immunoSEQ multiplex PCR, lists solely in-frame clones and lacks some. The table has about 2.4 million clones, around nine tenths seen once. CDR1 is SGHDN and CDR2 is FVKESK in the germline V gene. The germline V and J ends were trimmed by 0 bases and 4 bases, with 4 bases remaining between them. This CDR3 spans 13 amino acids. The sequence came from a man younger than 35 in good health. The V gene is TRBV14, the J gene TRBJ1-3; D not resolved. The sequenced sample was naive CD4+ T cells sorted from blood. Subset noted: CD45RA+ positively selected. This CDR3 reads CASSQDQGNTIYF. For the CDR3, the DNA is TGTGCCAGCAGCCAAGATCAGGGAAACACCATATATTTT. Variable domain in full (rest from reference TRBV14 and TRBJ1-3): EAGVTQFPSHSVIEKGQTVTLRCDPISGHDNLYWYRRVMGKEIKFLLHFVKESKQDESGMPNNRFLAERTGGTYSTLKVQPAELEDSGVYFCASSQDQGNTIYFGEGSWLTVV.